One and the same sample provided the 2 T cell receptor beta chains below, sequenced in a study of blood T cell repertoires in COVID-19. The protocol was immunoSEQ multiplex PCR, while the TCRdb copy is restricted to in-frame clones and leaves out a portion. This table has some 140,000 clones, about 86% appearing once. The specimen sequenced was peripheral blood. The receptors stem from a woman older than 75 with acute or convalescent COVID-19.

The chain carries TRBV7-2 and TRBJ1-2, with D tentatively TRBD1 (6 bases). The germline V gene has CDR1 SGHTA and CDR2 FQGNSA. The CDR3 sequence is 14 residues long. Trimming removed 5 bases from V and 4 bases from J, with 14 bases in between. The CDR3 DNA follows: TGTGCCAGCAGCCAAACTAACAGGGCCTATGGCTACACCTTC. This translates into CASSQTNRAYGYTF. The variable domain in full, with the rest retrieved from reference TRBV7-2 and TRBJ1-2, is GAGVSQSPSNKVTEKGKDVELRCDPISGHTALYWYRQSLGQGLEFLIYFQGNSAPDKSGLPSDRFSAERTGGSVSTLTIQRTQQEDSAVYLCASSQTNRAYGYTFGSGTRLTVV.

The CDR3 sequence is CASSDGRVSTEAFF. Written as DNA, the CDR3 is TGTGCCAGCAGCGACGGGCGGGTAAGCACTGAAGCTTTCTTT. The V gene is TRBV6-5, the J gene TRBJ1-1; no clear D gene. Trimming left V 6 bases short and J 4 bases short, with 15 bases between. The CDR3 covers 14 residues. Germline CDR1 and CDR2: MNHEY and SVGAGI.